This T cell receptor beta chain derives from a study of cytomegalovirus exposure and HLA in healthy donors. Study information: Drawn from HLA-typed donors, approximately 85 million unique TCRs were held in an early data release.

The PCR was carried out with 60 Vbeta primers and 13 Jbeta primers. TCRdb's copy holds only in-frame clones and misses some; the assay was immunoSEQ multiplex PCR. Seen here are roughly 130,000 clones, around four fifths observed once, and the top ten hold about 5.3%. V shed 1 base and J 3 bases; nucleotides not matched to a gene: 11. Germline V CDR1 and CDR2: SEHNR, FQNEAQ (reference sequence). The CDR3 has 18 amino acids. Study findings and constraints: Follow-up analysis later connected one missense variant in DCLRE1C with trimming of TCR beta V- and J-genes. In a later analysis, TCR association rates varied by HLA locus: DRB1 most, HLA-C fewest. The study flagged about 150 TCR beta chains as cytomegalovirus-associated.

About this clone: The target antigen is unknown.

The clonotype was recovered from a man aged 25 to 40 in good health and CMV-seronegative. The rearrangement uses TRBV7-9 and TRBJ1-5, with 8 bases aligning to TRBD1. Sequenced sample: PBMCs. CDR3 coding DNA: TGTGCCAGCAGCTTAGGTGGGGGAGGGACAGGCTCCAATCAGCCCCAGCATTTT. Translation: CASSLGGGGTGSNQPQHF.